The sequence of this T cell receptor beta chain was determined in a study of blood T cell repertoires in COVID-19 (dated by TCRdb to about 2020). As for the study more broadly: Samples from collaborators originated in the United States, Italy and Spain and spanned both the acute and convalescent phases of COVID-19. The repertoires were released in a freely available public database meant as a resource for research on the immune response to SARS-CoV-2. Nearly every sample came with metadata listing a de-identified subject ID, COVID-19 status, age in years and sex. Samples came from the ongoing ImmuneRACE study (first 160 participants) plus 1,254 subjects from 6 global collaborators. Deeply sampled blood TCRbeta repertoires from subjects exposed to, actively infected with, or recovered from COVID-19 were included in the dataset. Where available, HLA class I and class II types were taken from metadata supplied by the sample provider and were not determined by assay-based typing. The prospective study material was composed of cDNA or gDNA derived from T cells, B-cell-depleted T cells, or PBMCs.

The germline V gene supplies CDR1 SGHDT and CDR2 YYEEEE. From the cysteine up to the phenylalanine, the CDR3 has a length of 16 residues. The read is trimmed to its CDR3 DNA, 48 bases read in frame from base 1. Ends trimmed: V by 0 bases, J by 1 base; bases unmatched to a gene: 6. Study-wide conclusions, independent of this receptor: The quantity of clinical and demographic metadata differed by source and by participant and was supplied without curation.

In the prospective study, participants were about 18 to 89 years old, resided in 24 geographic areas of the United States, and were enrolled through a virtual design. Cohort assignment in the prospective study relied on participant-reported clinical history from a screening survey and a study questionnaire. For ImmuneRACE Cohort 3, a participant was defined as recovered based on two consecutive negative NP/OP PCR tests, clearance by a healthcare professional, or resolution of symptoms. In the prospective study, whole blood, serum and a nasopharyngeal or oropharyngeal swab were collected from each participant by mobile phlebotomists. Prospective study participants could optionally give additional blood draws and questionnaires over an approximately two-month period. Prospective study blood samples were shipped either frozen or at room temperature before DNA extraction. Only one count was recorded for this clone. It lacks a known antigen. One base away there is no much larger clone; base qualities are not given.

The immunoSEQ Assay, a bias-controlled multiplex PCR, was used to amplify TCRbeta CDR3 regions from genomic DNA. As for how the authors treated the data: The number of nucleated cells in each sample was estimated by amplification of reference gene primers within the assay. Sequence reads were collapsed and filtered to measure the absolute abundance of every unique TCRbeta CDR3 rearrangement. Productive Simpson clonality was computed per sample as the square root of Simpson's diversity index over productive rearrangements. TCRdb obtained this table from immuneACCESS and retained in-frame rearrangements with V and J assigned. These tables miss some clones; where compared with another copy, unresolved V genes account for less than half of the shortfall, and the remainder is unexplained. V and J calls and clone size are as listed in that table; D and trimming were resolved from the DNA. The sample yields about 330,000 clones; more than 70% were counted once. The ten top clones hold less than 6% of the sample.

The receptor was isolated from a young woman who had recovered from COVID-19. The chain employs TRBV5-6 and TRBJ1-1; 7 of the junction bases match TRBD1. Sequenced sample: PBMCs or T cells enriched from blood (not recorded which). The DNA sequence reads TGTGCCAGCAGCTTGGAGTCGCGGACAGGGAACACTGAAGCTTTCTTT. This translates into CASSLESRTGNTEAFF.